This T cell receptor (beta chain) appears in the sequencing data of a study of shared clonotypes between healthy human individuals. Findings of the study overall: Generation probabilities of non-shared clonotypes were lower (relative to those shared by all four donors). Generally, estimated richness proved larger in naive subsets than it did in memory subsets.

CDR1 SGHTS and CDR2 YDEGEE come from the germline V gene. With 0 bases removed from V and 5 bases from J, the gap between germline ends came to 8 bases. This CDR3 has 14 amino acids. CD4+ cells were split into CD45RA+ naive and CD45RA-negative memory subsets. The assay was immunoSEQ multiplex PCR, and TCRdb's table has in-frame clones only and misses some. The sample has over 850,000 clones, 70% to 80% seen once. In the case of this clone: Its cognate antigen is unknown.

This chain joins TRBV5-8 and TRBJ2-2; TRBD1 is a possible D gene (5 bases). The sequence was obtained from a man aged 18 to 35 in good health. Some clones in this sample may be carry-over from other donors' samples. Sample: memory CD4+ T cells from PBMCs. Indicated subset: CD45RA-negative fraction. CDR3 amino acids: CASSLGQGTGELFF. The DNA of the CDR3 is TGTGCCAGCAGCTTGGGGCAGGGAACCGGGGAGCTGTTTTTT.